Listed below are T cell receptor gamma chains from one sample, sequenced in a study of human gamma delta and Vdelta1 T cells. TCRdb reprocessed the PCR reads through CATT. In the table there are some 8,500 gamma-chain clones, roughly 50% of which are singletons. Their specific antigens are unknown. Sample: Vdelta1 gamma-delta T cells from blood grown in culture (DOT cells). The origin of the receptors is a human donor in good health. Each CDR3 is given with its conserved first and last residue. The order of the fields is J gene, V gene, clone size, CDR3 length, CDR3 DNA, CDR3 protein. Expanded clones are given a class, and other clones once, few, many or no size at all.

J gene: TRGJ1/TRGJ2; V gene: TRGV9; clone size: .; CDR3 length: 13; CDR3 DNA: TGTGCCCTGTGGGAGGTGTTTAATTATAAGAAACTCTTT; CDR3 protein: CALWEVFNYKKLF
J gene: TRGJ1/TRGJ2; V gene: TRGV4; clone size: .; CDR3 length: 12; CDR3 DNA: TGTGCCACCTGGGATGACGGTTATAAGAAACTCTTT; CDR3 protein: CATWDDGYKKLF
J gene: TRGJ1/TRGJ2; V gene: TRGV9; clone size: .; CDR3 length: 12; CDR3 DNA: TGTGCCTTGTGGGAGGATGGCCATAAGAAACTCTTT; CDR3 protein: CALWEDGHKKLF
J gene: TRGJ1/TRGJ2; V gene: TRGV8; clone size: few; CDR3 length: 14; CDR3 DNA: TGTGCCACCTGGGATAGCTCCGCTTTGGGGAAGAAACTCTTT; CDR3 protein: CATWDSSALGKKLF
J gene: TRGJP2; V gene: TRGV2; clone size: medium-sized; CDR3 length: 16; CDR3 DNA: TGTGCCACCTGGGACGGGCCAGTGCGTAGTGATTGGATCAAGACGTTT; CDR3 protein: CATWDGPVRSDWIKTF
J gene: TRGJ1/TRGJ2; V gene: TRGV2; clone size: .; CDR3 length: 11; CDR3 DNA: TGTGCCACCTGGGACGGGATCAGGAAACTCTTT; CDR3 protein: CATWDGIRKLF
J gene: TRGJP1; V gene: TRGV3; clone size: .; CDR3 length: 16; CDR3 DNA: TGTGCCACCTGGGACAGGCATAATACCACTGGTTGGTTCAAGATATTT; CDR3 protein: CATWDRHNTTGWFKIF
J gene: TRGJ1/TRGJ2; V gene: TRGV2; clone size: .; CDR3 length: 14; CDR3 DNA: TGTGCCACCTGGGACGGGCGTCTTGATTATAAGAAACTCTTT; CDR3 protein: CATWDGRLDYKKLF
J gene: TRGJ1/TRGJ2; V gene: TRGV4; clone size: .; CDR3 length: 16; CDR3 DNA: TGTGCCACCTGGGACGGGCACATTTACCTTGGGTATAAGAAACTCTTT; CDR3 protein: CATWDGHIYLGYKKLF
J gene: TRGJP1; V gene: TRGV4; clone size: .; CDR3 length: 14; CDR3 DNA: TGTGCCACCTGGGATGCTAGATATGGTTGGTTCAAGATATTT; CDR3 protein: CATWDARYGWFKIF
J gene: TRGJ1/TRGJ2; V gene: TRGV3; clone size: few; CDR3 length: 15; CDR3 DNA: TGTGCCACCTGGGACACGGCCCCAGGGTTTTATAAGAAACTCTTT; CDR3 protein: CATWDTAPGFYKKLF
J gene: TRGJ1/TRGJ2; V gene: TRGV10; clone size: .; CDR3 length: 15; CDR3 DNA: TGTGCTGCGTGGGATTATAGGTTCATAGTTTATAAGAAACTCTTT; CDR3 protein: CAAWDYRFIVYKKLF
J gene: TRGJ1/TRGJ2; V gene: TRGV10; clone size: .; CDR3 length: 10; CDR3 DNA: TGTGCTGCGTGGGATTGTGAGAAACTCTTT; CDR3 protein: CAAWDCEKLF
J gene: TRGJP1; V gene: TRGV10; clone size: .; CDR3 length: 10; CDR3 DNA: TGTGCTGCGGCTGGTTGGTTCAAGATATTT; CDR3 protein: CAAAGWFKIF
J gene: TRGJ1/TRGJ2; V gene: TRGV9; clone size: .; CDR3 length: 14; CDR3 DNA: TGTGCCTTGTGGGAGGTGCCCCTTGATTATAAGAAACTCTTT; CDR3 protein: CALWEVPLDYKKLF
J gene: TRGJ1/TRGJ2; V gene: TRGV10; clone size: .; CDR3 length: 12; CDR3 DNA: TGTGCTGCGTGGGACCGGGAGTATAAGAAACTCTTT; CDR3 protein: CAAWDREYKKLF
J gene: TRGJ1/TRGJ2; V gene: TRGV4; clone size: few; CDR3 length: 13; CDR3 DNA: TGTGCCACCTGGGATGGGCCTGAGTATAAGAAACTCTTT; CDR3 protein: CATWDGPEYKKLF
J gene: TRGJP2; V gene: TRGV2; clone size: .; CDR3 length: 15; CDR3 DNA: TGTGCCACCTGGGACGGCCATGGTAGTGATTGGATCAAGACGTTT; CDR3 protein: CATWDGHGSDWIKTF
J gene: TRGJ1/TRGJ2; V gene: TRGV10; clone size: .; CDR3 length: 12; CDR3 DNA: TGTGCTGCGTGGGAGCCCTATTATAAGAAACTCTTT; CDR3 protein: CAAWEPYYKKLF
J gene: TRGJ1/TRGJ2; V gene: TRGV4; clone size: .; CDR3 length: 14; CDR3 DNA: TGTGCCACCTGGGACCGGGTCCCTTATTATAAGAAACTCTTT; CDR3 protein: CATWDRVPYYKKLF
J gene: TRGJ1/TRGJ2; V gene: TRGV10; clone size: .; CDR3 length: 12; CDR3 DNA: TGTGCTGCCCTCCTGGGGAATTATAAGAAACTCTTT; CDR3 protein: CAALLGNYKKLF
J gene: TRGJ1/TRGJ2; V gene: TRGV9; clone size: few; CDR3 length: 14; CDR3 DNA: TGTGCCTTGTGGGACATAACCTTTTATTATAAGAAACTCTTT; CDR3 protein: CALWDITFYYKKLF
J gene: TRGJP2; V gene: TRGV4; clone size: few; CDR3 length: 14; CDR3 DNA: TGTGCCACCTCACCAAATAGTAGTGATTGGATCAAGACGTTT; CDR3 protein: CATSPNSSDWIKTF
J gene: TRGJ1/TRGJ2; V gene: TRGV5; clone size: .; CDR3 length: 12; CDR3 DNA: TGTGCCACCTGGCCCACTTATTATAAGAAACTCTTT; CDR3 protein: CATWPTYYKKLF
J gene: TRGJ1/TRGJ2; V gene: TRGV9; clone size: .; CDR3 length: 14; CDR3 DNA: TGTGCCTTGTGGGAGGCCCCCTCTTATTATAAGAAACTCTTT; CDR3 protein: CALWEAPSYYKKLF
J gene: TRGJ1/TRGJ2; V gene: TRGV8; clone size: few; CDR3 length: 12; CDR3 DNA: TGTGCCACCTGGGTCTCCTCCAATAAGAAACTCTTT; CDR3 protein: CATWVSSNKKLF
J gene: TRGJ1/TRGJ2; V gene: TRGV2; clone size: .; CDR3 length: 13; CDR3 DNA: TGTGCCACCTGGGACGATTTTTATTATAAGAAACTCTTT; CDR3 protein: CATWDDFYYKKLF
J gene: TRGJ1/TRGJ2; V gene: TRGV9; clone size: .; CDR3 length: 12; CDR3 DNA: TGTGCCTTGTGGGACTATTATTATAAGAAACTCTTT; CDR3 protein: CALWDYYYKKLF
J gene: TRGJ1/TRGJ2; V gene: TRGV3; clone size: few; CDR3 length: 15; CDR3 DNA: TGTGCCACCTGGGACAGGCCTTCGGGGAAATATAAGAAACTCTTT; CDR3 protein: CATWDRPSGKYKKLF
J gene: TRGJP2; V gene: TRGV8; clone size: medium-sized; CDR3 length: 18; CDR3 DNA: TGTGCCACCTGGGTCCGGGGACCGGCCCAAAGTAGTGATTGGATCAAGACGTTT; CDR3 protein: CATWVRGPAQSSDWIKTF
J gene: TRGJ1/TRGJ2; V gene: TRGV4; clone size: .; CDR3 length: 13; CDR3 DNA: TGTGCCACCTGGGAGGCCGGGGGCCGGGTGAAACTCTTT; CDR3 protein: CATWEAGGRVKLF
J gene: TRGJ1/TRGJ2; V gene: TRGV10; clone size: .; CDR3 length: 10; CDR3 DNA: TGTGCTGCGTGGGATCATAAGAAACTCTTT; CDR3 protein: CAAWDHKKLF
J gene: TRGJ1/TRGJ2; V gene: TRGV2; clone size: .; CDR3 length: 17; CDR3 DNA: TGTGCCACCTGGGACGCCTACAATCGGAAGGGGGATTATAAGAAACTCTTT; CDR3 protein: CATWDAYNRKGDYKKLF
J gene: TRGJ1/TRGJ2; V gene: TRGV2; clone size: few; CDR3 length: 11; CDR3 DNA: TGTGCCACCTGGGACGGGCCGAGGAAACTCTTT; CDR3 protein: CATWDGPRKLF
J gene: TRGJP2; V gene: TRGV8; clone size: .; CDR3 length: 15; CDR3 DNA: TGTGCCACCTGGGATAGGCCTTACAGTGATTGGATCAAGACGTTT; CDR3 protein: CATWDRPYSDWIKTF
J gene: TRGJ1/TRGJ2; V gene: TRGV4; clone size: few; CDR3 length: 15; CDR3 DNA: TGTGCCACCTGGGATGGGCCGGAGAATTATTATAAGAAACTCTTT; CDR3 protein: CATWDGPENYYKKLF
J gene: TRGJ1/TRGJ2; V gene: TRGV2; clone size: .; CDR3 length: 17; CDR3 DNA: TGTGCCACCTGGGACGCCCCCAATTCTAGGAATTATTATAAGAAACTCTTT; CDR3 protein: CATWDAPNSRNYYKKLF
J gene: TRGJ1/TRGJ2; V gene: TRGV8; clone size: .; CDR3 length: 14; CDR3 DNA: TGTGCCACCTGGGCTCCACTGAATTATTATAAGAAACTCTTT; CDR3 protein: CATWAPLNYYKKLF
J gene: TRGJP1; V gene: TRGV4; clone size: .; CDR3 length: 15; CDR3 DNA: TGTGCCACCTGGGACTTCCATACCACTGGTTGGTTCAAGATATTT; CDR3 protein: CATWDFHTTGWFKIF
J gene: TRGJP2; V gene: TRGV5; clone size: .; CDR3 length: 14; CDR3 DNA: TGTGCCACCTGGGACAGTAGTAGTGATTGGATCAAGACGTTT; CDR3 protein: CATWDSSSDWIKTF
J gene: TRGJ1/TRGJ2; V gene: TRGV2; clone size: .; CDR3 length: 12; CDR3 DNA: TGTGCCACCTGGGACGGGCCGGTTAAGAAACTCTTT; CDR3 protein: CATWDGPVKKLF
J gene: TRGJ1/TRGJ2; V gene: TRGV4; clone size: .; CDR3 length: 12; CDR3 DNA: TGTGCCACCTGGATGTTTTCAGGGAAGAAACTCTTT; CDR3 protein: CATWMFSGKKLF
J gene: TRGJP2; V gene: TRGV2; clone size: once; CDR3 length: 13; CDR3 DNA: TGTGCCACCTGGGACGGCCGCAAAACCCTCAAGACGTTT; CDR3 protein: CATWDGRKTLKTF
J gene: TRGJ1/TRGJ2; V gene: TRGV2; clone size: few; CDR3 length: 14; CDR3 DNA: TGTGCCACCTGGGACGGGCCAGGATATTATAAGAAACTCTTT; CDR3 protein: CATWDGPGYYKKLF
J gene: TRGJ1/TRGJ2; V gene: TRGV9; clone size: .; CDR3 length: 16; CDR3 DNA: TGTGCCTTGTGGGAGGTGCAAATCGGGCTTTATTATAAGAAACTCTTT; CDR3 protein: CALWEVQIGLYYKKLF
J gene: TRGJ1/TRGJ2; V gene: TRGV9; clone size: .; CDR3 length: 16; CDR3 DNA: TGTGCCTTGTGGGAGGTGCGAGGAGCCAATTATTATAAGAAACTCTTT; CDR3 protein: CALWEVRGANYYKKLF
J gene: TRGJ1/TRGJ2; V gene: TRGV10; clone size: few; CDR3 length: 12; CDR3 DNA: TGTGCTGCGTGGGATTTTGGTCGGGTTAAACTCTTT; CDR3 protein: CAAWDFGRVKLF
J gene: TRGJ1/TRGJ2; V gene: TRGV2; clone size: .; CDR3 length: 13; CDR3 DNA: TGTGCCACCTGGGACGGGCGAGATTATAAGAAACTCTTT; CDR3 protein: CATWDGRDYKKLF
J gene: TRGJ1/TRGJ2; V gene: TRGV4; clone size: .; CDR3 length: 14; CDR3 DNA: TGTGCCACCTGGGATGGTGCGTTTGGCGTCAAGAAACTCTTT; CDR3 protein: CATWDGAFGVKKLF
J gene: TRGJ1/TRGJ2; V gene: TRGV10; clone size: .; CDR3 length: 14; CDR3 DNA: TGTGCTGCGTGGGTCATGGGGAATTATTATAAGAAACTCTTT; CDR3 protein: CAAWVMGNYYKKLF
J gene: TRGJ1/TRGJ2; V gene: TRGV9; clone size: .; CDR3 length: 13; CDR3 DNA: TGTGCCTTGTGGGATCAACGGTATTATAAGAAACTCTTT; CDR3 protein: CALWDQRYYKKLF